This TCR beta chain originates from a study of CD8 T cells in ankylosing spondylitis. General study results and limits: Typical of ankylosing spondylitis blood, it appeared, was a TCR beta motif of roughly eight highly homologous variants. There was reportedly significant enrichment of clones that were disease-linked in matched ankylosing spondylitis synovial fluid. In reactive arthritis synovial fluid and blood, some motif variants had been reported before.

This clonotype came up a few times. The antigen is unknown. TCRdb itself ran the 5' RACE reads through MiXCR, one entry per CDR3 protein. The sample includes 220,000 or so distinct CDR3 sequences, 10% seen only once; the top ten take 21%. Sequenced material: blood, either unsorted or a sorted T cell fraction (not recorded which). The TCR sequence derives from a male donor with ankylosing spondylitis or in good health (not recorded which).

The DNA of the CDR3 is TGTGCCAGCAGCCCGGGGGCAGGGAGGCATTTT. Its protein product is CASSPGAGRHF. This chain links TRBV7-2 with TRBJ1-5; D may be TRBD1 (6 bases). CDR1 is SGHTA and CDR2 is FQGNSA in the germline V gene. The CDR3 consists of 11 residues. V was pared by 5 bases and J by 15 bases, with 14 bases between.